The following is a T cell receptor beta chain sequence with its context. This clone was counted at least ten times. Its antigen is not yet known. The input lacks base qualities; no much larger clone sits a single base away. The CDR3 covers 14 residues, taking in both the cysteine and the phenylalanine. Just CDR3 DNA is preserved here, 42 bases in frame from base 1. A distance of 21 bases separates the germline ends of V and J, which lose 4 bases and 15 bases respectively. From the germline V gene, CDR1 is KGHDR and CDR2 is SFDVKD. This sample was taken from a study of metastatic and nonmetastatic thyroid tumors (dated by TCRdb to about 2020). The study in broad terms: Repertoires were compared across peripheral blood and tumor or nodule tissue samples from malignant and benign thyroid patients. Broader findings and caveats from the paper: In both blood and tumor samples, malignant tumors were reported to have significantly higher TCR beta diversity than benign nodules.

Library preparation was by PCR. Reads for this sample came from an Illumina HiSeq 4000. High-throughput sequencing was used to profile the TCR beta-chain CDR3 region of every patient. On the study's bioinformatics: A classifier to discriminate distant-metastatic papillary thyroid cancer patients was built from CDR3 differences across clinicopathological groups. The Shannon index was used to assess repertoire diversity, and the Morisita-Horn index was used to assess tumor-blood repertoire similarity. In-frame beta chains were kept once TCRdb had trimmed the public reads at Q25 with fastp and called clones with MiXCR. These V and J calls are TCRdb output, not the study's own analysis. This sample holds around 20,000 clones; approximately 17% were observed only once. Around a sixth of the sample is held by the ten biggest clonotypes. No treatment had been received by any patient before thyroid surgery. Using T-cell receptor beta sequencing, the researchers looked back retrospectively at clinical samples from patients, gathered between about 2012 and 2019.

The rearranged segments are TRBV24-1 and TRBJ1-5; TRBD1 is a possible D gene, resting on 6 matching bases. The sequence was collected from a male donor with papillary thyroid cancer or a benign thyroid nodule (not recorded which). Some clones in this sample may be carry-over from other donors' samples. Sequences were obtained from blood. For the CDR3, the sequence is CATSDPRKTGTTHF. The DNA sequence reads TGTGCCACCAGTGACCCCCGTAAGACAGGTACAACGCATTTT.